This TCR beta chain was sequenced during a study of cytomegalovirus exposure and HLA in healthy donors. The PCR made use of 60 Vbeta and 13 Jbeta primers. The repertoire was sequenced with immunoSEQ multiplex PCR; TCRdb's copy has only in-frame clones and lacks some. This sample carries some 200,000 clones, around 76% of them seen once, and the ten largest clones take approximately 2%. Between the trimmed V and J ends, which lost 5 bases and 4 bases, there was a span of 17 bases. The germline CDR1 and CDR2 sequences are MDHEN and SYDVKM. This CDR3 spans 15 amino acids. This TCR was sampled from a woman under 40 in good health and CMV-seropositive. The rearrangement joins TRBV28 to TRBJ2-5; possible D gene TRBD2, 6 bases. Specimen: PBMCs. The CDR3 region is CASSTGTRRGETQYF. Here the CDR3 DNA reads TGTGCCAGCAGTACCGGGACTCGAAGAGGAGAGACCCAGTACTTC.